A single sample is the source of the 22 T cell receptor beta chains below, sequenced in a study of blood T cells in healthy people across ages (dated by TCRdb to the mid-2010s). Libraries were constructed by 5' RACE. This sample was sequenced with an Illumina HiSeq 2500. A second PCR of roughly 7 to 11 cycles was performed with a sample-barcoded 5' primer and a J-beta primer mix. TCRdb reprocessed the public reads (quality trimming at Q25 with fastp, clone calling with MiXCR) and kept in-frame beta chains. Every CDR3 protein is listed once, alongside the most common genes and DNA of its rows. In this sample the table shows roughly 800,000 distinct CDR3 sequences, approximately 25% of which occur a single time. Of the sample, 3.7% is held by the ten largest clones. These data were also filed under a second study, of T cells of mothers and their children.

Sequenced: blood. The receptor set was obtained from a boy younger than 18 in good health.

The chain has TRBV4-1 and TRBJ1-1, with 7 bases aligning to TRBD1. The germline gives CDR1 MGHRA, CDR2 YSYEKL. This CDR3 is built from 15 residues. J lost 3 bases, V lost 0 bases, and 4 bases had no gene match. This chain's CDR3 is CASSQDPTGDTEAFF. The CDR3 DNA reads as TGCGCCAGCAGCCAAGATCCTACAGGGGACACTGAAGCTTTCTTT.

The CDR3 sequence: CASTIGGGRNTEAFF. In DNA, the CDR3 is TGCGCCAGTACTATAGGGGGCGGACGGAACACTGAAGCTTTCTTT. The rearrangement links TRBV5-1 to TRBJ1-1, with 7 bases fitting TRBD1. V shed 8 bases and J 1 base; nucleotides not matched to a gene: 11. The CDR3 consists of 15 residues. The germline V gene encodes CDR1 SGHRS and CDR2 YFSETQ.

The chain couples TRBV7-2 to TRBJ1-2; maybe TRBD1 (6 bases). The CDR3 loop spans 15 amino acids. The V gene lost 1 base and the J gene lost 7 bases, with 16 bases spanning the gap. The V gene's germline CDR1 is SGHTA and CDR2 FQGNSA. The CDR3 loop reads CASSLVLTGGGGYTF. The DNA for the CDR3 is TGTGCCAGCAGCTTAGTACTGACCGGGGGCGGTGGCTACACCTTC.

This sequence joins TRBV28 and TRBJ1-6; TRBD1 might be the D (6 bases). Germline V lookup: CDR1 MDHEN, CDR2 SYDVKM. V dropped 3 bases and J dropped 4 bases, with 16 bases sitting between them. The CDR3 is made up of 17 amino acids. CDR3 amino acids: CASSFWTVTRYNSPLHF. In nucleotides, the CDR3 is TGTGCCAGCAGTTTTTGGACAGTAACTCGATATAATTCACCCCTCCACTTT. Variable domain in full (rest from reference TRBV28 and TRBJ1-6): DVKVTQSSRYLVKRTGEKVFLECVQDMDHENMFWYRQDPGLGLRLIYFSYDVKMKEKGDIPEGYSVSREKKERFSLILESASTNQTSMYLCASSFWTVTRYNSPLHFGNGTRLTVT.

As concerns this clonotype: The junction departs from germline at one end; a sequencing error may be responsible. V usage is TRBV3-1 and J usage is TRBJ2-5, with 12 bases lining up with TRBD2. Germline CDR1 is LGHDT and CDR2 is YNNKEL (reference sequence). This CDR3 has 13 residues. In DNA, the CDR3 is TGTGCCAGCAGCCAACTAGCGGGGGGGACGGTGTTCTTC. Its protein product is CASSQLAGGTVFF.

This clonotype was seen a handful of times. Written as DNA, the CDR3 is TGTGCCAGCAGCCAACAGGCCAACAGTCCCGGGGAGCTGTTTTTT. Amino acids: CASSQQANSPGELFF. J is TRBJ2-2 and V is TRBV14; unclear D gene. V lost 2 bases and J 6 bases, leaving 13 bases between the germline ends. The germline V gene has CDR1 SGHDN and CDR2 FVKESK. The CDR3 covers 15 residues.

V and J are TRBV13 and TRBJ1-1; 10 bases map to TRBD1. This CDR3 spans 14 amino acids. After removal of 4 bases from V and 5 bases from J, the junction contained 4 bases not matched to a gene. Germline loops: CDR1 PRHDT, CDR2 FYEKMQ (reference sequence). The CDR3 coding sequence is TGTGCCAGCAGCTGGACAGGGGGAACGACTGAAGCTTTCTTT. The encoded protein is CASSWTGGTTEAFF.

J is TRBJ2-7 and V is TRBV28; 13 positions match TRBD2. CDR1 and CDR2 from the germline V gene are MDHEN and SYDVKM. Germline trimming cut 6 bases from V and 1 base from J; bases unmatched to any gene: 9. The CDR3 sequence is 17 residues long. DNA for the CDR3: TGTGCCAGCAGCAAAAGCATACTAGCGGGGGGGTCCTACGAGCAGTACTTC. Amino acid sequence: CASSKSILAGGSYEQYF. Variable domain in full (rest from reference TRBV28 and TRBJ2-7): DVKVTQSSRYLVKRTGEKVFLECVQDMDHENMFWYRQDPGLGLRLIYFSYDVKMKEKGDIPEGYSVSREKKERFSLILESASTNQTSMYLCASSKSILAGGSYEQYFGPGTRLTVT.

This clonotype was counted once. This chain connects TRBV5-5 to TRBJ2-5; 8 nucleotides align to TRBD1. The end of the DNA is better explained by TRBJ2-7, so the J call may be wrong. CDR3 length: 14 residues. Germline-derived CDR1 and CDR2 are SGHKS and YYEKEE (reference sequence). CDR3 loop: CASDPDRAFYEQYF. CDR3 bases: TGTGCCAGCGACCCGGACAGGGCGTTCTACGAGCAGTACTTC.

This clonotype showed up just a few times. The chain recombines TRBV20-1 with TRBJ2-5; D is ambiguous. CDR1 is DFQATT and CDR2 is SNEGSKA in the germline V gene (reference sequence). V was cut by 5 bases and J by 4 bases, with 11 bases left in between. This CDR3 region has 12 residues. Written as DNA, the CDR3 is TGCAGTGCTCTAATCGCGGCAGAGACCCAGTACTTC. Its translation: CSALIAAETQYF.

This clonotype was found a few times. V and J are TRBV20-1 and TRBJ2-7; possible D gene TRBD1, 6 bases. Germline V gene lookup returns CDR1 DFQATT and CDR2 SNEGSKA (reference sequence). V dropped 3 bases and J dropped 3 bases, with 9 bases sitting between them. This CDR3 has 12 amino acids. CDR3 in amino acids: CSARDSIYEQYF. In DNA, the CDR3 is TGCAGTGCTAGGGACAGCATCTACGAGCAGTACTTC.

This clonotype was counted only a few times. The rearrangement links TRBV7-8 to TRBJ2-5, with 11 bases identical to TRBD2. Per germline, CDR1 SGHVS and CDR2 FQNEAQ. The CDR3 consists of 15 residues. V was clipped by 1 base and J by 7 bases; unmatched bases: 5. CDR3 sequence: CASSLELAGAGTQYF. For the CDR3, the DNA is TGTGCCAGCAGCTTAGAACTAGCGGGAGCAGGGACCCAGTACTTC.

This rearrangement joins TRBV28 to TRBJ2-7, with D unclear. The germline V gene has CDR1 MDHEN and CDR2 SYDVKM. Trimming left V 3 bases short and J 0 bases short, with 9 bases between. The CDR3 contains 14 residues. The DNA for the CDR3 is TGTGCCAGCAGTTTTCCGCCGAGCTCCTACGAGCAGTACTTC. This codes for CASSFPPSSYEQYF.

The CDR3 sequence: CASGRDSTDTQYF. The DNA of the CDR3 is TGTGCCAGCGGGAGGGATAGCACAGATACGCAGTATTTT. The chain links TRBV11-1 to TRBJ2-3; 7 positions match TRBD2. CDR1 and CDR2 from the germline V gene are SGHAT and FQDESV (reference sequence). This CDR3 contains 13 residues. Trimming removed 8 bases from V and 0 bases from J; junction bases left unmatched: 2.

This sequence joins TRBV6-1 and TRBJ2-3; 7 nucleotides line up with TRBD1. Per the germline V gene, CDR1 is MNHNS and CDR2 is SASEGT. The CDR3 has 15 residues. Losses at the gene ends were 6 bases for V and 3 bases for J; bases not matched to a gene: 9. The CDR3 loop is CASRKDRARTDTQYF. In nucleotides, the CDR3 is TGTGCCAGCAGGAAAGACAGGGCTCGAACAGATACGCAGTATTTT.

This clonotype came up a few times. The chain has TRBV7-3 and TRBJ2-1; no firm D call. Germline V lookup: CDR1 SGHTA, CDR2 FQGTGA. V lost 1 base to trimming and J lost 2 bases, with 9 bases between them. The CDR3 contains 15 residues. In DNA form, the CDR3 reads TGTGCCAGCAGCTTAAGGAAAGTGCCCTACAATGAGCAGTTCTTC. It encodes CASSLRKVPYNEQFF.

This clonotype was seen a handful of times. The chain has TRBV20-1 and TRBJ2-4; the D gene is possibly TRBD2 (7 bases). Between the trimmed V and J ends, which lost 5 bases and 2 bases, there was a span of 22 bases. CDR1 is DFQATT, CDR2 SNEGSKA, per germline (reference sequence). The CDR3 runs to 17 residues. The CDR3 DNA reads TGCAGTGCTTACAAACGGGGGGCCGAAGAAACCAAAAACATTCAGTACTTC. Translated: CSAYKRGAEETKNIQYF.

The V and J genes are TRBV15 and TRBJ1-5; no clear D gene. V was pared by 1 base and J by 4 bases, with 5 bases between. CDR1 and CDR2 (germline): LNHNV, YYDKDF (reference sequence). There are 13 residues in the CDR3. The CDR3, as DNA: TGTGCCACCAGCAGAGCCACAAATCAGCCCCAGCATTTT. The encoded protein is CATSRATNQPQHF.

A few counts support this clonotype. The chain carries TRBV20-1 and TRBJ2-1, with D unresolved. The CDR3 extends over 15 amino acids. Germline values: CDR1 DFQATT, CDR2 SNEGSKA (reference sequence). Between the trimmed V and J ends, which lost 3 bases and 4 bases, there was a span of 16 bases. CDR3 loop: CSARFTAVSYNEQFF. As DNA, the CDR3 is TGCAGTGCTAGGTTTACGGCCGTGAGTTACAATGAGCAGTTCTTC.

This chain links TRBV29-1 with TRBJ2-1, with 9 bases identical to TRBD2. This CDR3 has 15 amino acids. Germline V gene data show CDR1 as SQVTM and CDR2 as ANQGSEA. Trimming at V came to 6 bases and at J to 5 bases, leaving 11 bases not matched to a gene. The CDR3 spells CSVDHPSGNHNEQFF. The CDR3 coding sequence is TGCAGCGTCGATCATCCTAGCGGGAACCACAATGAGCAGTTCTTC.

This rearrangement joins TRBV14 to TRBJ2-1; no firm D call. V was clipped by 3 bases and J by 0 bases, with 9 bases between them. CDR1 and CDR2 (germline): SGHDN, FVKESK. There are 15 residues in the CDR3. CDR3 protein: CASSHEMSSYNEQFF. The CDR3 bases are TGTGCCAGCAGCCACGAGATGAGCTCCTACAATGAGCAGTTCTTC.

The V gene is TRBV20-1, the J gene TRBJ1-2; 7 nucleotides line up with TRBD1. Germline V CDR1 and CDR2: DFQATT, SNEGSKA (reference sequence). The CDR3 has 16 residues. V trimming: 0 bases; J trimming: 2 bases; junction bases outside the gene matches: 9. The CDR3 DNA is TGCAGTGCTAGAGATCCGGACAGGCCGGCGAACTATGGCTACACCTTC. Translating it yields CSARDPDRPANYGYTF.